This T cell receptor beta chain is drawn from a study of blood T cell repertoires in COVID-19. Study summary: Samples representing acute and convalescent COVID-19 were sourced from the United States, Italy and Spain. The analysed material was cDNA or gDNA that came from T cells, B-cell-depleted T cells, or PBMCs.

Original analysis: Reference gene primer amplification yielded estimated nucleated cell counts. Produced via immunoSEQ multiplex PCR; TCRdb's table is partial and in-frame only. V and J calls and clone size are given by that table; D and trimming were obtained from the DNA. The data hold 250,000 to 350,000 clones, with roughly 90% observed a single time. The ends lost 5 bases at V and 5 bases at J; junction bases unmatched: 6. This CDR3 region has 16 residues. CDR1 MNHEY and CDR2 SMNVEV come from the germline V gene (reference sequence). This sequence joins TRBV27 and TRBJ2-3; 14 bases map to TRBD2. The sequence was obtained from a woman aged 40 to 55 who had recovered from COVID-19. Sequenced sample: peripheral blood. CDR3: CASSLGTSGRLDTQYF. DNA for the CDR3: TGTGCCAGCAGTCTAGGGACTAGCGGGAGACTAGATACGCAGTATTTT.